This TCR beta chain was identified in a study of blood T cell repertoires in COVID-19. Original methodology: Using reference gene primer amplification, nucleated cell counts were estimated. Sequenced by immunoSEQ multiplex PCR; TCRdb stores in-frame clones only, minus some. V and J calls and clone size come straight from that table; D and trimming were deduced from the DNA. The data contain under 200,000 clones, approximately 90% of them singletons. Germline V lookup: CDR1 SGHTA, CDR2 FQGNSA. V dropped 5 bases and J dropped 5; count of bases not matched to a gene: 9. This CDR3 has 15 amino acids. The TCR sequence derives from a man aged 45-60 years with acute or convalescent COVID-19. Sequenced input: peripheral blood. The V and J genes are TRBV7-2 and TRBJ1-5, with 7 positions matching TRBD1. CDR3 in DNA: TGTGCCAGCAGCGTTACAGGGGATCCCTATCAGCCCCAGCATTTT. Its translation is CASSVTGDPYQPQHF.